The present TCR beta chain was sequenced within a study of PD-L1 blockade in urothelial cancer. Study summary: About 85% of the roughly 29 patients were men whose urothelial cancer was bladder-origin.

The CDR3 runs 15 residues. V lost 6 bases to trimming and J lost 1 base, with 16 bases between them. Germline CDR1 and CDR2: SQVTM and ANQGSEA. This clone appeared a single time. Noted time point: peripheral blood 6 weeks after treatment start. Synthetic TCR analog templates were added to each PCR reaction. Libraries were prepared by immunoSEQ multiplex PCR; TCRdb keeps only in-frame clonotypes and omits some of them. The table includes around 80,000 clones, approximately 90% detected once. The TCR sequence derives from a woman at least 80 years old with urothelial cancer. Sequencing was performed on PBMCs, taken around atezolizumab (anti-PD-L1) treatment. The V and J genes are TRBV29-1 and TRBJ1-5; D not resolved. CDR3 residues: CSVAPNRVSNQPQHF. The DNA of the CDR3 is TGCAGCGTCGCTCCCAACCGGGTGAGCAATCAGCCCCAGCATTTT.